This TCR beta chain originates from a study of blood T cell repertoires in COVID-19 (dated by TCRdb to the early 2020s). About the investigation overall: Samples covering the acute and convalescent phases of COVID-19 were provided by collaborators in the United States, Italy and Spain. The material from the prospective study consisted of cDNA or gDNA derived from T cells, B-cell-depleted T cells, or PBMCs. The sample metadata nearly always contained a de-identified subject ID, COVID-19 status, age in years and sex. The samples were drawn from the first 160 participants of the ongoing ImmuneRACE study and from roughly 1,300 subjects provided by 6 global collaborators. The repertoires were released in a freely available public database meant as a resource for research on the immune response to SARS-CoV-2. Where available, HLA class I and class II types were taken from metadata supplied by the sample provider and were not determined by assay-based typing. Deeply sampled blood TCRbeta repertoires from subjects exposed to, actively infected with, or recovered from COVID-19 were included in the dataset.

Regarding this clone: Its recognized antigen is unknown. The input lacks base qualities; no much larger clone sits a single base away.

Whole blood was collected in K2EDTA tubes by collaborating institutions according to the institutions' own protocols. For TCRbeta analysis, collaborator samples were shipped as frozen whole blood, as isolated PBMCs, or as DNA extracted from either sample type. Paper-wide results and their limitations: The quantity of clinical and demographic metadata differed by source and by participant and was supplied without curation.

TCRbeta CDR3 regions were amplified from genomic DNA by means of the immunoSEQ Assay, a bias-controlled multiplex PCR. On the authors' methods: Nucleated cell counts per sample were estimated from amplification of reference gene primers within the assay. Sequence reads were collapsed and filtered to measure the absolute abundance of every unique TCRbeta CDR3 rearrangement. For each sample, productive Simpson clonality was calculated as the square root of Simpson's diversity index across productive rearrangements. What TCRdb holds here is the immuneACCESS table cut down to in-frame rearrangements. Part of the clones is not present; checked against another copy, under half of the missing clones reflect an unresolved V gene, and the others are unexplained. D and trimming were read from the DNA, whereas the V and J calls and clone size are those reported in that table. Within this sample are under 25,000 clones, with 65% to 85% of them counted one time only. In total, the top ten clones hold about a fifth of the sample.

V and J are trimmed by 5 bases and 3 bases, and the gene matches miss 4 bases of the junction. Taken from the germline V gene, the CDR1 and CDR2 loops are MDHEN and SYDVKM. From its cysteine to its phenylalanine, the CDR3 spans 15 amino acids. Only the CDR3 region is kept as DNA, spanning 45 bases read in frame from base 1. The sequence was collected from an elderly man with active or convalescent COVID-19. This chain joins TRBV28 to TRBJ2-4, and TRBD2 matches 10 of the central bases. The sample taken for sequencing was peripheral blood. The encoded CDR3 is CASSGRTSGKNIQYF. The sequence in DNA is TGTGCCAGCAGTGGCCGGACTAGCGGCAAAAACATTCAGTACTTC. Outside the CDR3, residues come from the reference TRBV28 and TRBJ2-4 proteins, so the full variable domain is: DVKVTQSSRYLVKRTGEKVFLECVQDMDHENMFWYRQDPGLGLRLIYFSYDVKMKEKGDIPEGYSVSREKKERFSLILESASTNQTSMYLCASSGRTSGKNIQYFGAGTRLSVL.